Below are 23 T cell receptor beta chains sequenced from a single sample in a study of blood T cell repertoires in COVID-19. Profiling relied on immunoSEQ multiplex PCR, and the TCRdb table lists in-frame clones only, not all of them. This table has a few hundred thousand clones, around 90% appearing once. The sequenced material came from PBMCs or T cells enriched from blood (not recorded which). Receptor source: a woman between 25 and 40 years old who had recovered from COVID-19.

The sample holds one count of this clone. V gene TRBV30 combines with J gene TRBJ1-1; 7 bases align to TRBD1. There are 16 residues in the CDR3. The V and J ends lost 0 bases and 4 bases, in that order; junction bases with no gene match: 11. Germline V gene data show CDR1 as GTSNPN and CDR2 as SVGIG (reference sequence). CDR3 residues: CAWSVRGGVKGTEAFF. The CDR3 region has the DNA TGTGCCTGGAGTGTACGAGGGGGCGTGAAGGGCACTGAAGCTTTCTTT. The full variable domain, with the rest looked up from reference TRBV30 and TRBJ1-1, is SQTIHQWPATLVQPVGSPLSLECTVEGTSNPNLYWYRQAAGRGLQLLFYSVGIGQISSEVPQNLSASRPQDRQFILSSKKLLLSDSGFYLCAWSVRGGVKGTEAFFGQGTRLTVV.

The rearrangement links TRBV7-9 to TRBJ1-1, with a possible D match to TRBD1 (5 bases). Looked up from germline, CDR1 is SEHNR and CDR2 is FQNEAQ (reference sequence). This CDR3 contains 16 residues. Trimming pared 1 base from V and 1 base from J, leaving 13 bases between. The CDR3 DNA reads as TGTGCCAGCAGCTTAGTAACGGGGGGACCGAACACTGAAGCTTTCTTT. This gives the protein CASSLVTGGPNTEAFF.

Turning to this clone: The germline gene is not matched at one end of the junction; a read error may be the cause. The chain couples TRBV9 to TRBJ1-1; D not certain. The CDR3 has 12 amino acids. The germline gives CDR1 SGDLS, CDR2 YYNGEE. In nucleotides, the CDR3 is TGTGCCGGCAGCGTAGAAAACGGTGAAGCTTTCTTT. Translating gives CAGSVENGEAFF. The full variable domain, its missing parts supplied by reference TRBV9 and TRBJ1-1, is DSGVTQTPKHLITATGQRVTLRCSPRSGDLSVYWYQQSLDQGLQFLIQYYNGEERAKGNILERFSAQQFPDLHSELNLSSLELGDSALYFCAGSVENGEAFFGQGTRLTVV.

This clone was found once. The chain carries TRBV6-5 and TRBJ2-2; D remains unclear. The CDR3 length is 16 residues. From germline, CDR1 is MNHEY and CDR2 SVGAGI. Trimming shortened V by 0 bases and J by 3 bases, and 11 bases separated the two germline ends. This CDR3 reads CASSYSRRADTGELFF. DNA for the CDR3: TGTGCCAGCAGTTACTCGAGGCGCGCGGACACCGGGGAGCTGTTTTTT.

This clone was counted a single time. This chain links TRBV5-8 with TRBJ2-1; D may be TRBD1 (6 bases). CDR3 length: 12 residues. V dropped 1 base and J dropped 8 bases, with 7 bases sitting between them. Looked up from germline, CDR1 is SGHTS and CDR2 is YDEGEE. This CDR3 reads CASSLTGYEQFF. CDR3 coding DNA: TGTGCCAGCAGCTTGACAGGGTATGAGCAGTTCTTC.

The rearrangement uses TRBV7-2 and TRBJ1-1, with 7 bases fitting TRBD1. Germline V gene lookup returns CDR1 SGHTA and CDR2 FQGNSA. This CDR3 spans 16 amino acids. The junction had 17 bases not matched to a gene; V was cut back by 8 bases and J by 5 bases. DNA of the CDR3: TGTGCCAGCCTACGAGGGGGCAGGGATAGGAGTACTGAAGCTTTCTTT. As protein: CASLRGGRDRSTEAFF. The complete variable domain, with remaining parts taken from reference TRBV7-2 and TRBJ1-1, reads GAGVSQSPSNKVTEKGKDVELRCDPISGHTALYWYRQSLGQGLEFLIYFQGNSAPDKSGLPSDRFSAERTGGSVSTLTIQRTQQEDSAVYLCASLRGGRDRSTEAFFGQGTRLTVV.

This sequence joins TRBV5-1 and TRBJ2-3, with 14 bases lining up with TRBD2. Germline V CDR1 and CDR2: SGHRS, YFSETQ. The CDR3 covers 18 residues. After removal of 1 base from V and 4 bases from J, the junction contained 8 bases not matched to a gene. CDR3 in amino acids: CASSLRLAGGPWADTQYF. The CDR3 coding sequence is TGCGCCAGCAGCTTGAGACTAGCGGGGGGGCCGTGGGCAGATACGCAGTATTTT.

The chain carries TRBV18 and TRBJ1-6; D unresolved. Germline V lookup: CDR1 KGHSH, CDR2 LQKENI. The CDR3 loop spans 15 amino acids. V was clipped by 3 bases and J by 1 base, with 7 bases between them. This chain's CDR3 is CASSPEVSYNSPLHF. In DNA form, the CDR3 reads TGTGCCAGCTCACCGGAGGTGTCCTATAATTCACCCCTCCACTTT.

J is TRBJ1-4 and V is TRBV14; D might be TRBD1 (5 bases). The ends were cut back, 0 bases at V and 7 bases at J, with 12 bases in the middle. This CDR3 spans 15 amino acids. CDR1 and CDR2 from the germline V gene are SGHDN and FVKESK. CDR3 loop: CASSQDSDKGEKLFF. The CDR3 DNA is TGTGCCAGCAGCCAAGATTCGGACAAGGGTGAAAAACTGTTTTTT.

This chain links TRBV5-1 with TRBJ1-1, with D possibly matching TRBD1 (6 bases). The CDR3 runs to 13 residues. The V gene's germline CDR1 is SGHRS and CDR2 YFSETQ. Trimming stripped 4 bases from V and 6 bases from J, with 13 bases between. CDR3 DNA: TGCGCCAGCAGCCGGGAACAGGGATCTGAAGCTTTCTTT. This translates into CASSREQGSEAFF. Complete variable domain (other parts from reference TRBV5-1 and TRBJ1-1): KAGVTQTPRYLIKTRGQQVTLSCSPISGHRSVSWYQQTPGQGLQFLFEYFSETQRNKGNFPGRFSGRQFSNSRSEMNVSTLELGDSALYLCASSREQGSEAFFGQGTRLTVV.

The chain has TRBV29-1 and TRBJ1-1; 9 nucleotides line up with TRBD1. The CDR3 length is 13 residues. Germline lookup yields CDR1 SQVTM and CDR2 ANQGSEA. V shed 6 bases, J shed 2 bases, and the junction held 4 bases outside the gene matches. The CDR3 reads CSVQQGANTEAFF. Here the CDR3 DNA reads TGCAGCGTCCAACAGGGGGCTAACACTGAAGCTTTCTTT.

The chain's CDR3 is CAWSLGRDTEAFF. The DNA of the CDR3 is TGTGCCTGGAGTTTGGGGAGGGACACTGAAGCTTTCTTT. This chain uses TRBV30 with TRBJ1-1; D ambiguous. The CDR3 consists of 13 residues. CDR1 and CDR2 (germline): GTSNPN, SVGIG (reference sequence). Trimming cost V 2 bases and J 3 bases, with 10 bases left between them.

CDR3 DNA: TGTGCCAGCAGTGAGACAGGGGGGGGAATCGAGCAGTACTTC. This sequence encodes CASSETGGGIEQYF. V is TRBV6-1 and J is TRBJ2-7, with 9 bases that match TRBD1. The germline V gene encodes CDR1 MNHNS and CDR2 SASEGT. The CDR3 is 14 amino acids. Losses at the gene ends were 3 bases for V and 6 bases for J; bases not matched to a gene: 6.

The chain employs TRBV11-2 and TRBJ1-2; D is uncertain. Germline values: CDR1 SGHAT, CDR2 FQNNGV. The CDR3 totals 15 residues. V lost 1 base, J lost 1 base, and 10 bases lay in between. The CDR3 DNA follows: TGTGCCAGCAGCTTAGCTGCAGGCTTTAACTATGGCTACACCTTC. Translating it yields CASSLAAGFNYGYTF.

The chain combines TRBV29-1 with TRBJ1-1; perhaps TRBD1 as D (6 bases). The V gene lost 3 bases and the J gene lost 4 bases, with 12 bases spanning the gap. This CDR3 contains 13 residues. Germline V gives CDR1 SQVTM, CDR2 ANQGSEA. CDR3 protein: CSVDGGRGTEAFF. DNA of the CDR3: TGCAGCGTTGATGGGGGCAGGGGCACTGAAGCTTTCTTT.

This chain uses TRBV12-3 or TRBV12-4 with TRBJ1-2, with 7 positions matching TRBD1. V was pared by 6 bases and J by 6 bases, with 1 base of the junction left unmatched. The CDR3 extends over 11 amino acids. This CDR3 reads CASRTGDGYTF. CDR3 in DNA: TGTGCCAGCAGAACAGGGGATGGCTACACCTTC.

The chain is built from TRBV3-1 (or the pseudogene TRBV3-2) and TRBJ1-1; maybe TRBD1 (6 bases). Trimming pared 3 bases from V and 3 bases from J, leaving 8 bases between. CDR1 LGHDT and CDR2 YNNKEL come from the germline V gene (reference sequence). The CDR3 sequence is 13 residues long. The CDR3 DNA reads as TGTGCCAGCAGCCAGTACAGGGACACTGAAGCTTTCTTT. The encoded protein is CASSQYRDTEAFF.

This chain joins TRBV7-9 and TRBJ1-2; no clear D gene. The CDR3 extends over 14 amino acids. V was trimmed by 1 base and J by 7 bases, leaving 13 bases between them. In germline, CDR1 is SEHNR, CDR2 FQNEAQ (reference sequence). The CDR3 coding sequence is TGTGCCAGCAGCTTAGTTATTGAGGCGGGTGGCTACACCTTC. It specifies CASSLVIEAGGYTF.

The chain recombines TRBV7-9 with TRBJ1-4, with D possibly matching TRBD1 (6 bases). V lost 7 bases and J lost 3, with 12 bases in between. CDR1 and CDR2 from the germline V gene are SEHNR and FQNEAQ (reference sequence). The CDR3 runs to 14 residues. The CDR3 sequence: CASNLAGANEKLFF. The CDR3 DNA sequence: TGTGCCAGCAACCTGGCAGGGGCTAATGAAAAACTGTTTTTT.

J is TRBJ1-1 and V is TRBV29-1; D unresolved. The CDR3 contains 10 residues. Germline V gene lookup returns CDR1 SQVTM and CDR2 ANQGSEA. Between the trimmed V and J ends, which lost 7 bases and 1 base, there was a span of 4 bases. CDR3 sequence: CSARNTEAFF. The CDR3 DNA follows: TGCAGCGCCCGGAACACTGAAGCTTTCTTT.

The V call is TRBV6-2 or TRBV6-3, the J call TRBJ1-2; D is unresolved. With 6 bases removed from V and 2 bases from J, the gap between germline ends came to 13 bases. Germline-derived CDR1 and CDR2 are MNHEY and SVGEGT. The CDR3 consists of 14 residues. CDR3 in DNA: TGTGCCAGCAGCGGGCTGGGCAGAAACTATGGCTACACCTTC. Translation gives CASSGLGRNYGYTF.

Details on this clone: The same CDR3 can be traced to other DNA sequences in this sample. V and J are TRBV9 and TRBJ1-6, with 10 bases fitting TRBD1. This CDR3 comprises 18 residues. In germline, CDR1 is SGDLS, CDR2 YYNGEE. Unmatched junction bases numbered 6, after V lost 3 bases and J lost 0 bases. CDR3 protein: CASSEGQGPSSYNSPLHF. The DNA for the CDR3 is TGTGCCAGCAGCGAGGGACAGGGGCCCAGCTCCTATAATTCACCCCTCCACTTT.

The chain is built from TRBV10-3 and TRBJ2-1; 8 bases are a match to TRBD1. This CDR3 has 13 amino acids. J lost 7 bases, V lost 5 bases, and 4 bases had no gene match. The V gene's germline CDR1 is ENHRY and CDR2 SYGVKD. CDR3 sequence: CAISLTGDNEQFF. CDR3 in DNA: TGTGCCATCAGTCTGACAGGGGATAATGAGCAGTTCTTC.